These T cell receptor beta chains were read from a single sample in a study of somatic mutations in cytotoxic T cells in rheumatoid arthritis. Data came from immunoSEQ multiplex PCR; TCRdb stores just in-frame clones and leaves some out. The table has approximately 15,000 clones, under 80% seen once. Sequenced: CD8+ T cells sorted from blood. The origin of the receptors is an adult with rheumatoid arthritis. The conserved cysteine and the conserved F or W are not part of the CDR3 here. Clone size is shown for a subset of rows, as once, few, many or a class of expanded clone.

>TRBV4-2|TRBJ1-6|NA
ASSQGRERSSYNSPLH
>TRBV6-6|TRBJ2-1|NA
ASSYSNIVGYNEQF
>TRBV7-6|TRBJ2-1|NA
ASSLGGTYNEQF
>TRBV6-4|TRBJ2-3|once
ASSPTPMDTQY
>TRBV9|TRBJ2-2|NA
ASSLGTGGTGELF
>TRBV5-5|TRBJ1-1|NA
ASSLDGPNTEAF
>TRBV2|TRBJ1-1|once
ASSRHLGEAF
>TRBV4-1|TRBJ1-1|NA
ASSQTGETEAF
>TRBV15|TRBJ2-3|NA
ATRFGDGGADTQY
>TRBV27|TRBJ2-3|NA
ASTFLTAAGAPIDTDTQY
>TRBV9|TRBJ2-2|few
ASSGARTGELF
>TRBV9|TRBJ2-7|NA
ASSTGDSYEQY
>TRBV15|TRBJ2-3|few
ATSRDQGSEQDTQY
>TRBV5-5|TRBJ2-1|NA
ASSSLQVVYYNEQF
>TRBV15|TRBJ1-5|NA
ATSSPDLIMTQH
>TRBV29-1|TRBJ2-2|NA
SGQQQYTGELF
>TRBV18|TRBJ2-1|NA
ASSPLLRDRVDYEQF
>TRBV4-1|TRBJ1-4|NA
ASSQAGLVGEKLF
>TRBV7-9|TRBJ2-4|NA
ASSLGTNVQY
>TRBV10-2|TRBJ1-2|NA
ASSVGPGGNYGYT
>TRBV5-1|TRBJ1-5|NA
ASSPNSNQPQH
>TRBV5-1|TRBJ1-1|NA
ASKTTVNTEAF
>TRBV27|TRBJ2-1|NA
ASSLEGTGSYNEQF
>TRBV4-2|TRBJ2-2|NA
ASSPREGRNTGELF
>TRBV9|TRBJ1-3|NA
ASSDPGGSGNTIY
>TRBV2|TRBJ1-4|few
ASRGSMSEKLF
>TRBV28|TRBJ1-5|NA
ASSSDRGSFLDQPQH
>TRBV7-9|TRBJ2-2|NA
ASTREPTFANTGELF
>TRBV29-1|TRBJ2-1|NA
SVEEGRRYNEQF
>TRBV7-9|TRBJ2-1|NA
ASSTRPDNEQF
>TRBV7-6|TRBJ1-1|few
ASSLGATTEAF
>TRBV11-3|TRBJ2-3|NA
ASSPRGSDTQY
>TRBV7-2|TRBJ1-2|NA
ASSYLGVSYYGYT
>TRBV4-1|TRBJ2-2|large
ASSGLWTASNTGELF
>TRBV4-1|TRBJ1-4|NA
ASNPGTEEKLF
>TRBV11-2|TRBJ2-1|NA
ASSFSGAIRGQF
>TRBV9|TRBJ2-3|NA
ASSGDTQY
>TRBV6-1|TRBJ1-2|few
ASSDTGYGYT
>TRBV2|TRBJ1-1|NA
ASKDRAGAEAF
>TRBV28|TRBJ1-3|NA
ASSEWGAGNTIY